The source of this T cell receptor beta chain is a study of cytomegalovirus exposure and HLA in healthy donors. This clone was observed a few times. V shed 0 bases and J shed 0 bases, with 9 bases lying between them. Germline V gene sequence: CDR1 SGHDN, CDR2 FVKESK. This CDR3 is built from 16 residues. PCR used 60 Vbeta primers and 13 Jbeta primers. Method: immunoSEQ multiplex PCR; TCRdb's copy keeps in-frame clones and lacks some. There are about 150,000 clones in the sample; 80% occur only once, and roughly 13% lies in the top ten. This rearrangement joins TRBV14 to TRBJ2-1; D unresolved. Sample: PBMCs. The source is a man aged 25-40 years in good health and CMV-seropositive. The CDR3 loop is CASSQDAADSYNEQFF. The DNA for the CDR3 is TGTGCCAGCAGCCAAGACGCTGCAGACTCCTACAATGAGCAGTTCTTC.